The entry that follows covers one T cell receptor (beta chain) sequence. The junction differs from germline at one of its ends, possibly a read error. This sample is drawn from a study of blood T cell repertoires in COVID-19. In the study overall: The study drew acute and convalescent COVID-19 samples from the United States, Italy and Spain. PBMCs, B-cell-depleted T cells, or T cells were the source of the cDNA or gDNA that made up the material.

The CDR3 loop spans 17 amino acids. CDR1 and CDR2 from the germline V gene are PRHDT and FYEKMQ (reference sequence). Under the authors' procedure: From reference gene primer amplification, estimates of nucleated cell counts were derived. Measured with immunoSEQ multiplex PCR; TCRdb has only the in-frame clones, and not every one. For V, J and clone size, that table is used; D and trimming come from the DNA. The data show some 400,000 clones, nearly 90% seen once. Sequenced material: peripheral blood. The chain is built from TRBV13 and TRBJ2-6; D possibly corresponds to TRBD1 (5 bases). The sequence came from a man aged 18 to 35 with active or convalescent COVID-19. The CDR3 DNA sequence: TGTGCCAGCAGCTTAGGGTCCGGCCAGTCTGGGGCCAACGTGCTGACTTTC. Translating it yields CASSLGSGQSGANVLTF.